This T cell receptor (beta chain) was recorded in a study of blood T cell repertoires in COVID-19. Study-level background: The cDNA or gDNA used as material had been derived from T cells, B-cell-depleted T cells, or PBMCs.

As handled by the study authors: By means of reference gene primer amplification, nucleated cell counts were estimated. Libraries were prepared by immunoSEQ multiplex PCR; TCRdb keeps only in-frame clonotypes and omits some of them. That table is the source of V, J and clone size, and D and trimming were worked out from the DNA. The table lists about 200,000 clones, over 70% of them singletons. This clone was seen a single time. V was pared by 5 bases and J by 8 bases, with 13 bases of the junction left unmatched. Germline CDR1 reads MNHEY; CDR2 reads SVGEGT. The CDR3 has 16 residues. This TCR was recovered from a man aged 40-55 years with acute or convalescent COVID-19. Sequenced: peripheral blood. The V gene is TRBV6-2 or TRBV6-3, the J gene TRBJ2-3; 10 nucleotides line up with TRBD2. CDR3 nucleotides: TGTGCCAGCAGTCCACTAACTCTAGCGGGAGTACGTACGCAGTATTTT. The encoded protein is CASSPLTLAGVRTQYF.